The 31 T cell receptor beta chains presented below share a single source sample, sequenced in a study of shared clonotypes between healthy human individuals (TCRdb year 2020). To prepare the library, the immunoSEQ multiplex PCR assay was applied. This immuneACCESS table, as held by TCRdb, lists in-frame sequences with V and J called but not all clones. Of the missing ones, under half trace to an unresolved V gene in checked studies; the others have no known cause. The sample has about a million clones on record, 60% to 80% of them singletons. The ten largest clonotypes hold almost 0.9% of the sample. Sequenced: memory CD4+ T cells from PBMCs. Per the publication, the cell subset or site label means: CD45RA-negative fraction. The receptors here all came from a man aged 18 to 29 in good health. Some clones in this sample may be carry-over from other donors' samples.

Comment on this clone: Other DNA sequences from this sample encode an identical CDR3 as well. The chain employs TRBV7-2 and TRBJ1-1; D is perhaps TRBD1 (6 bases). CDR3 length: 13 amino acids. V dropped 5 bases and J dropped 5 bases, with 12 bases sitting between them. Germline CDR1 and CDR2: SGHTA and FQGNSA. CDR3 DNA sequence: TGTGCCAGCAGCCCCCAGGGGCGGACTGAAGCTTTCTTT. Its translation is CASSPQGRTEAFF.

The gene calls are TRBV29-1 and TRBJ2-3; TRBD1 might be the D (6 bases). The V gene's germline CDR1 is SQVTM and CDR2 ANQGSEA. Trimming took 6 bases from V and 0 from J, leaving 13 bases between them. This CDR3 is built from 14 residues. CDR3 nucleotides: TGCAGCGTCAAAATTCAGGGGAGCACAGATACGCAGTATTTT. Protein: CSVKIQGSTDTQYF.

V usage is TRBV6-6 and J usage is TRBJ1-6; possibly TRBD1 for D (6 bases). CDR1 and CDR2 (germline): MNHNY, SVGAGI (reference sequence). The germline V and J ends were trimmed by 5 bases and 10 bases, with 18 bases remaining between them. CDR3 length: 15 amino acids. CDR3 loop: CASSEGGGGRSPLHF. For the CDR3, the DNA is TGTGCCAGCAGTGAGGGGGGCGGGGGTAGATCACCCCTCCACTTT.

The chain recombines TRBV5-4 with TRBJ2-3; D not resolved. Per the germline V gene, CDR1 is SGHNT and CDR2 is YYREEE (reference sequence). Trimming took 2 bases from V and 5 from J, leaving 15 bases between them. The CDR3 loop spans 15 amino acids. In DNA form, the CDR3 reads TGTGCCAGCAGCTTCGGGTACGGCCCCGGAGATACGCAGTATTTT. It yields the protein CASSFGYGPGDTQYF.

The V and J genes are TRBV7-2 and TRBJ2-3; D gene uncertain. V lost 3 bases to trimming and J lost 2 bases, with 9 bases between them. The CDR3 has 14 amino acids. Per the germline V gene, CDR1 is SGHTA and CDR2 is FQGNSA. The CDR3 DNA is TGTGCCAGCAGCTTTCTGAGCTACACAGATACGCAGTATTTT. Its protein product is CASSFLSYTDTQYF.

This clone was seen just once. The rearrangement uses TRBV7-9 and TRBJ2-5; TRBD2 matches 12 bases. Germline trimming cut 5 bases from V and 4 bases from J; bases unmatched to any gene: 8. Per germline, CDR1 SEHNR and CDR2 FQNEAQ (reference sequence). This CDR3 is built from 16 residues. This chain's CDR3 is CASSETTSGSRETQYF. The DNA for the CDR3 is TGTGCCAGCAGCGAAACGACTAGCGGGAGTCGAGAGACCCAGTACTTC. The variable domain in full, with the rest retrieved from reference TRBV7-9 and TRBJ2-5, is DTGVSQNPRHKITKRGQNVTFRCDPISEHNRLYWYRQTLGQGPEFLTYFQNEAQLEKSRLLSDRFSAERPKGSFSTLEIQRTEQGDSAMYLCASSETTSGSRETQYFGPGTRLLVL.

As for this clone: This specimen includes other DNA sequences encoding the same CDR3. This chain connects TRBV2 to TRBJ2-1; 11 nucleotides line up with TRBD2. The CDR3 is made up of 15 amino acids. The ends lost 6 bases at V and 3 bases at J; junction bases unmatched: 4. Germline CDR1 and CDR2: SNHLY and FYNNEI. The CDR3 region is CASRATSGIYNEQFF. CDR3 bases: TGTGCCAGCAGGGCGACTAGCGGGATCTACAATGAGCAGTTCTTC.

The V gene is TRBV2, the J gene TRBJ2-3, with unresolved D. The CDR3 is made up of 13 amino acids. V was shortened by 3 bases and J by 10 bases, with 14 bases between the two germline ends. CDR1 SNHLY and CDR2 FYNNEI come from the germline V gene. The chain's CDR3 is CASSDYTLGAQYF. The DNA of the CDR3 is TGTGCCAGCAGTGACTACACCTTGGGTGCGCAGTATTTT.

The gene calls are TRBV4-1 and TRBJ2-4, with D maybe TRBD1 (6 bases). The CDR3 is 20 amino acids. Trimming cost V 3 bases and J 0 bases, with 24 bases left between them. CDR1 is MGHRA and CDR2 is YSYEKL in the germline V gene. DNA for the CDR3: TGCGCCAGCAGCCAGGTACAGGGTTGGAATACGGCTCTAGCCAAAAACATTCAGTACTTC. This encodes CASSQVQGWNTALAKNIQYF.

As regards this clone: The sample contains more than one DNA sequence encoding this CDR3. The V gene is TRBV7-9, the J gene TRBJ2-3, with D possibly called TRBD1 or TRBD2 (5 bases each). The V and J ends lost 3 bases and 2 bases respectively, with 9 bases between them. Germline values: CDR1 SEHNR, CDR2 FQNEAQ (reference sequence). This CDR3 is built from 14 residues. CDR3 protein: CASSLRGATDTQYF. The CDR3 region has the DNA TGTGCCAGCAGCTTGAGGGGAGCCACAGATACGCAGTATTTT.

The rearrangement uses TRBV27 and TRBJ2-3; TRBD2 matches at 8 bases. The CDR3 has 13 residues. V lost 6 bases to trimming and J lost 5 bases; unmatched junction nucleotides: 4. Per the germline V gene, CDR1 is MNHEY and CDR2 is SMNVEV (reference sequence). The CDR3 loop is CASRSSGRDTQYF. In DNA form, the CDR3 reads TGTGCCAGCAGGTCAAGCGGGAGAGATACGCAGTATTTT.

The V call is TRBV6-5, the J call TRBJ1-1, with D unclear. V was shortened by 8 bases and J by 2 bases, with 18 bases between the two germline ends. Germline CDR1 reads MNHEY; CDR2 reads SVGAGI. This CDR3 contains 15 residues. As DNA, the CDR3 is TGTGCCAGCGTCGATCGGTACAGAGGTAACACTGAAGCTTTCTTT. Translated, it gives CASVDRYRGNTEAFF.

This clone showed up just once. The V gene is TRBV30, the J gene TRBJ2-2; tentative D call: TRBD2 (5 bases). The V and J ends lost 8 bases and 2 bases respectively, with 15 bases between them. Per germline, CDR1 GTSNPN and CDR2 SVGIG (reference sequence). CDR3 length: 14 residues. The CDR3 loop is CAQVKDLNTGELFF. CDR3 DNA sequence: TGTGCCCAGGTGAAGGACTTAAACACCGGGGAGCTGTTTTTT.

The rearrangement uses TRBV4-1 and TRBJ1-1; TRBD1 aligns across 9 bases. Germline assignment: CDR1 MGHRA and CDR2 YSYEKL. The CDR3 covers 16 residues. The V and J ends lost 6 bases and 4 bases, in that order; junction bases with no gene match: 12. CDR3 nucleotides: TGCGCCAGCAGATATAACAGGGGGCGGCAGGGCACTGAAGCTTTCTTT. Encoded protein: CASRYNRGRQGTEAFF.

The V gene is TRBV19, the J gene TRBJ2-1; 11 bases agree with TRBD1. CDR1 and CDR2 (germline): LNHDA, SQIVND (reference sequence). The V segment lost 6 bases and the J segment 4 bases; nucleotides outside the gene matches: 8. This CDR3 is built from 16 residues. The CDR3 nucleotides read TGTGCCAGTAGAACCACGGGACAGGGGGTATACAATGAGCAGTTCTTC. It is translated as CASRTTGQGVYNEQFF.

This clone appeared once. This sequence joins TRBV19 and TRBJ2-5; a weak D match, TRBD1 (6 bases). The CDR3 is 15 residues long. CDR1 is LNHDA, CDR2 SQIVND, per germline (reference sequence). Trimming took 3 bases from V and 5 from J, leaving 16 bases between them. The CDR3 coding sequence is TGTGCCAGTAGTATGGGCTTAGACAGGCGGGAGACCCAGTACTTC. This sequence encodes CASSMGLDRRETQYF.

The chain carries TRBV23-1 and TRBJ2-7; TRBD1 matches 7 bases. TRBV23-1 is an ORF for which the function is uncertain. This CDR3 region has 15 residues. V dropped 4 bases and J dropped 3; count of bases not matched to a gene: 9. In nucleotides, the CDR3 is TGCGCCAGCAGTCGATCGGGCGCAGGGGGCTACGAGCAGTACTTC. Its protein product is CASSRSGAGGYEQYF.

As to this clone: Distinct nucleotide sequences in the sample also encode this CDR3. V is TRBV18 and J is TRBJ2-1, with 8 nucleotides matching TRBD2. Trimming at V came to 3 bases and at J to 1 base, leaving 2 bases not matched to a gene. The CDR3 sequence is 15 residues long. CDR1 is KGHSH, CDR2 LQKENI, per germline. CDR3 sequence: CASSPASGSYNEQFF. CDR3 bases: TGTGCCAGCTCACCCGCTAGCGGGTCCTACAATGAGCAGTTCTTC.

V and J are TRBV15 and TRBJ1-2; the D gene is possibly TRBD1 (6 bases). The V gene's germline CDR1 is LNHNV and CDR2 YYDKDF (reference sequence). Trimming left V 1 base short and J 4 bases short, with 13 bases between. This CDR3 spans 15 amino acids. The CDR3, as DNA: TGTGCCACCAGCAGAGGATTTGGACAGAGCTATGGCTACACCTTC. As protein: CATSRGFGQSYGYTF.

The chain's CDR3 is CASSVAEGWGRGPYEQYF. For the CDR3, the DNA is TGTGCCAGCAGCGTAGCTGAGGGATGGGGACGGGGACCCTACGAGCAGTACTTC. The V and J genes are TRBV9 and TRBJ2-7; tentatively, D is TRBD1 or TRBD2 (5 bases each). This CDR3 has 18 amino acids. Trimming left V 0 bases short and J 2 bases short, with 21 bases between. CDR1 and CDR2 (germline): SGDLS, YYNGEE.

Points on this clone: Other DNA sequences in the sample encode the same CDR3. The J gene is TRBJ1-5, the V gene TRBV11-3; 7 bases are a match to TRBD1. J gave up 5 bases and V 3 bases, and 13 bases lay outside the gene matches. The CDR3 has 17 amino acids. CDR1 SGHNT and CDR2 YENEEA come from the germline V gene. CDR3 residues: CASSFIDRACSYQPQHF. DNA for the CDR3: TGTGCCAGCAGCTTCATCGACAGGGCCTGCTCGTATCAGCCCCAGCATTTT.

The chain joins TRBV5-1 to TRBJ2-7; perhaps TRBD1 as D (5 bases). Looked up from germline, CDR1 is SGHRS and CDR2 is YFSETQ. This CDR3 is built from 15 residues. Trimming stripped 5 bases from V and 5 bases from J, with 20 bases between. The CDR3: CASRAGYQVGDEQYF. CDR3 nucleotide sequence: TGCGCCAGCAGGGCAGGGTATCAAGTAGGGGACGAGCAGTACTTC.

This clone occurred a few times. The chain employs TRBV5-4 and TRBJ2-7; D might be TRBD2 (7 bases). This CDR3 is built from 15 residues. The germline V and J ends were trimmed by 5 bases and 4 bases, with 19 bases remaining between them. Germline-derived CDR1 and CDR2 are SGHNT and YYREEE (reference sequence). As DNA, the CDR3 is TGTGCCAGCAGTTTACAGGGAGGGGGTGGTTACGAGCAGTACTTC. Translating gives CASSLQGGGGYEQYF.

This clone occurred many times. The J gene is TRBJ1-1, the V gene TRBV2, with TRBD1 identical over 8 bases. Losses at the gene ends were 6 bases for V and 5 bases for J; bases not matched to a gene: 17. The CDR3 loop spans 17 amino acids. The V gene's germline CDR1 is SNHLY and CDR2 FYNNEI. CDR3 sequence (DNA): TGTGCCAGCAGACGAGGACAGGGAGAGGGGTCTTTAACTGAAGCTTTCTTT. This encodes CASRRGQGEGSLTEAFF.

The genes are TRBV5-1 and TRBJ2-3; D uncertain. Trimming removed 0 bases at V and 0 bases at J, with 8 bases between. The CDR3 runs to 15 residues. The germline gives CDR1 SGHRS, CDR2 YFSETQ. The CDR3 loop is CASSLGGPSTDTQYF. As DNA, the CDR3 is TGCGCCAGCAGCTTGGGAGGACCAAGCACAGATACGCAGTATTTT.

Here the CDR3 DNA reads TGTGCCAGCAGTGAATGGGTGAACACTGAAGCTTTCTTT. Protein: CASSEWVNTEAFF. The chain couples TRBV2 to TRBJ1-1; D is uncertain. The CDR3 length is 13 residues. The germline CDR1 and CDR2 sequences are SNHLY and FYNNEI. V was shortened by 2 bases and J by 0 bases, with 4 bases between the two germline ends. The full variable domain, in which reference TRBV2 and TRBJ1-1 provide the parts outside the CDR3, is EPEVTQTPSHQVTQMGQEVILRCVPISNHLYFYWYRQILGQKVEFLVSFYNNEISEKSEIFDDQFSVERPDGSNFTLKIRSTKLEDSAMYFCASSEWVNTEAFFGQGTRLTVV.

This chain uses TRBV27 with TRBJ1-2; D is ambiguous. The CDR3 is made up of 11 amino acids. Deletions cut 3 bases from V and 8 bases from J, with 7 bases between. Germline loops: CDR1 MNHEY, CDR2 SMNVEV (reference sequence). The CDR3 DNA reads TGTGCCAGCAGTTTGATTTCCGGCTACACCTTC. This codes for CASSLISGYTF.

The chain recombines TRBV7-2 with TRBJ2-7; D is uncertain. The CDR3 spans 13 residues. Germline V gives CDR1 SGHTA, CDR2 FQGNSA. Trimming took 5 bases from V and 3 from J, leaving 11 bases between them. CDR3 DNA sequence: TGTGCCAGCAGCATCCGGGTCGTCTACGAGCAGTACTTC. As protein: CASSIRVVYEQYF.

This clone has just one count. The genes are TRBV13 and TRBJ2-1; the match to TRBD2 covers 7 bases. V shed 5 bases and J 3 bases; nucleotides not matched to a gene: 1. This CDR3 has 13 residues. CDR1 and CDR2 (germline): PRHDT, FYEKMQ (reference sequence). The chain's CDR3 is CASSRDYYNEQFF. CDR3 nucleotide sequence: TGTGCCAGCAGCCGGGACTACTACAATGAGCAGTTCTTC.

The DNA for the CDR3 is TGTGCCAGCCGTCCTGGAGTGGGAGAGACCCAGTACTTC. Protein: CASRPGVGETQYF. The gene calls are TRBV25-1 and TRBJ2-5; D gene unclear. The ends were cut back, 8 bases at V and 4 bases at J, with 14 bases in the middle. The CDR3 extends over 13 amino acids. CDR1 is MGHDK, CDR2 SYGVNS, per germline.

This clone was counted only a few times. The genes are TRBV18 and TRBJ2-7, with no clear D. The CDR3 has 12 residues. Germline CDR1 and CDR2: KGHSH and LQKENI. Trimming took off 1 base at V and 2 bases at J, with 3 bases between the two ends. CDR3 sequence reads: CASSPQAYEQYF. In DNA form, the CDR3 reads TGTGCCAGCTCACCACAGGCCTACGAGCAGTACTTC.